A selection of T cell receptor beta chains follows, all from one sample in a study of cytomegalovirus exposure and HLA in healthy donors. Sequenced by immunoSEQ multiplex PCR; TCRdb stores in-frame clones only, minus some. Here the sample spans under 200,000 clones, approximately 88% being singletons. Sequenced input: PBMCs. The receptors were sampled from a woman aged 45 to 65 in good health and CMV-seropositive. The CDR3 runs from the conserved cysteine through the conserved F or W. The D gene is left open where the match is weak. Clone size, where shown, is once, few, many, or a class for clones that have expanded.

clone size,V gene,D gene,J gene,CDR3 DNA,CDR3 protein
-,TRBV5-1,-,TRBJ1-3,TGCGCCAGCAGCTTTCAAGGAGCTGGAAACACCATATATTTT,CASSFQGAGNTIYF
-,TRBV7-2,TRBD2,TRBJ2-3,TGTGCCAGCAGCCCTAGCGGGGGGGCGTCGGATACGCAGTATTTT,CASSPSGGASDTQYF
-,TRBV27,TRBD2,TRBJ2-2,TGTGCCAGCAGTTTTCAGACTAGCGGTACCGGGGAGCTGTTTTTT,CASSFQTSGTGELFF
-,TRBV6-6,-,TRBJ1-2,TGTGCCAGCAGCATCGGGGTTTCGGACTATGGCTACACCTTC,CASSIGVSDYGYTF
-,TRBV5-1,-,TRBJ1-5,TGCGCCAGCAGCTTGGAGGGAGGGGGCAATCAGCCCCAGCATTTT,CASSLEGGGNQPQHF
-,TRBV6-1,TRBD2,TRBJ2-7,TGTGCCAGCAGTGCGGGACTAGCGGGGGCCTACGAGCAGTACTTC,CASSAGLAGAYEQYF
-,TRBV25-1,TRBD2,TRBJ2-7,TGTGCCAGCAGTGAATCAGTTCCGGGACTAGGGACCTACGAGCAGTACTTC,CASSESVPGLGTYEQYF
-,TRBV14,TRBD1,TRBJ2-7,TGTGCCAGCAGCTTGGGACAGACTGTACAGTACTTC,CASSLGQTVQYF
-,TRBV25-1,-,TRBJ2-7,TGTGCCATTCCAATGACACGGGGAAAGTACGAGCAGTACTTC,CAIPMTRGKYEQYF
-,TRBV21-1,-,TRBJ1-1,TGTGCCAGCAGCAGGCCCCGACACGGAACCACTGAAGCTTTCTTT,CASSRPRHGTTEAFF
-,TRBV9,-,TRBJ1-5,TGTGCCAGCAGCGCGGGGGGCAGATATCAGCCCCAGCATTTT,CASSAGGRYQPQHF
-,TRBV7-3,-,TRBJ2-2,TGTGCCAGCAGCTTAGTGGTCGGGGGAGGAACCGGGGAGCTGTTTTTT,CASSLVVGGGTGELFF
-,TRBV4-2,TRBD2,TRBJ2-7,TGTGCCAGCAGCCAAGAGGATAGCGGGGGGAGGTACGAGCAGTACTTC,CASSQEDSGGRYEQYF
once,TRBV19,-,TRBJ1-4,TGTGCCAGTAGTATGACAGGCAATAATGAAAAACTGTTTTTT,CASSMTGNNEKLFF
few,TRBV5-8,TRBD2,TRBJ2-3,TGTGCCAGCAGGACTAGCGGTCTCGATACGCAGTATTTT,CASRTSGLDTQYF
-,TRBV5-4,TRBD1,TRBJ1-1,TGTGCCAGCAGCTTCCGGGACAGGGATACTGAAGCTTTCTTT,CASSFRDRDTEAFF
-,TRBV5-1,TRBD2,TRBJ2-5,TGCGCCAGCAGCTTCCCTGGGGGGGGAGAGACCCAGTACTTC,CASSFPGGGETQYF
-,TRBV7-9,TRBD1,TRBJ1-2,TGTTCCAGCAGCTTAATAATGGGACAGGGCTCCCTATTTTTCTACACCTTC,CSSSLIMGQGSLFFYTF
few,TRBV5-6,-,TRBJ1-5,TGTGCCAGCAGCGTCAGGGAGGATCAGCCCCAGCATTTT,CASSVREDQPQHF
-,TRBV30,-,TRBJ2-1,TGTGCCTGGAGTGGGGGGGGACATCCGTTCTTC,CAWSGGGHPFF
few,TRBV4-2,-,TRBJ2-1,TGTGCCAGCGAAAGAGGGTTCTTC,CASERGFF
-,TRBV14,-,TRBJ1-5,TGTGCCAGCAGCCCTGGGCTAAATCAGCCCCAGCATTTT,CASSPGLNQPQHF
-,TRBV18,TRBD1,TRBJ2-3,TGTGCCAGCTCACCATCGGGGACAGGGATAGATACGCAGTATTTT,CASSPSGTGIDTQYF
-,TRBV29-1,-,TRBJ2-3,TGCAGCGCGGAACGGGGGACAGATACGCAGTATTTT,CSAERGTDTQYF
-,TRBV7-9,-,TRBJ2-3,TGTGCCAGCAGCGGGCAGGGGGGAGATACGCAGTATTTT,CASSGQGGDTQYF
-,TRBV7-2,-,TRBJ2-1,TGTGCCAGCAGCTTAGGGAGCTCCTACAATGAGCAGTTCTTC,CASSLGSSYNEQFF
-,TRBV5-1,-,TRBJ2-2,TGCGCCAGCAGCCCGGACATATCCACCGGGGAGCTGTTTTTT,CASSPDISTGELFF
-,TRBV7-6,TRBD1,TRBJ2-2,TGTGCCAGCAGCTTAGGGACAGGGGGCGCCGGCGGGGAGCTGTTTTTT,CASSLGTGGAGGELFF
once,TRBV2,-,TRBJ1-1,TGTGCCAGCATCGATTTGACAGGTGAAGCTTTCTTT,CASIDLTGEAFF
-,TRBV19,TRBD2,TRBJ2-3,TGTGCCAGTAGTACGCGGGGGGCAACAGATACGCAGTATTTT,CASSTRGATDTQYF
-,TRBV4-1,-,TRBJ2-7,TGCGCCAGCAGCTTCAGGGAATTAGGCTACGAGCAGTACTTC,CASSFRELGYEQYF
-,TRBV5-8,TRBD2,TRBJ2-1,TGTGCCAGCAGCCGGGGACTAGCGGGTTCCAATGAGCAGTTCTTC,CASSRGLAGSNEQFF
-,TRBV15,TRBD1,TRBJ1-5,TGTGCCACCAGCAGAGGGGCAGGGGGCGGTATCGTGAGCAATCAGCCCCAGCATTTT,CATSRGAGGGIVSNQPQHF
-,TRBV7-2,-,TRBJ1-3,TGTGCCAGCAGCGCAACGACAGGTCTTCGAAACACCATATATTTT,CASSATTGLRNTIYF
-,TRBV6-1,-,TRBJ1-1,TGTGCCAGCAGTTCCGAACAGGGAATGAACACTGAAGCTTTCTTT,CASSSEQGMNTEAFF
-,TRBV5-4,-,TRBJ2-2,TGTGCCAGCAGCTTCTCTAGCGTTACCGGGGAGCTGTTTTTT,CASSFSSVTGELFF
-,TRBV7-9,TRBD1,TRBJ1-6,TGTGCCAGCAGTCCCCCCGGGACAGGGAATTCACCCCTCCACTTT,CASSPPGTGNSPLHF
-,TRBV2,-,TRBJ2-3,TGTGCCAGCAGTCCTAGTTGGAGGGGCACAGATACGCAGTATTTT,CASSPSWRGTDTQYF
-,TRBV19,-,TRBJ1-2,TGTGCCAGTAGCCGGGGCCCCGTGACGGGAGATGGCTACACCTTC,CASSRGPVTGDGYTF
-,TRBV19,TRBD2,TRBJ2-6,TGTGCCAGTAGTACGGGACTAGGGGGGACCTCTGGGGCCAACGTCCTGACTTTC,CASSTGLGGTSGANVLTF
-,TRBV7-9,TRBD2,TRBJ2-5,TGTGCCAGCAGCTTAGGGGGACTAGCGGGGTTCCTACAGTACTTC,CASSLGGLAGFLQYF
-,TRBV6-5,TRBD1,TRBJ1-2,TGTGCCAGCACCCAGGGACAGGGCGGATATGGCTACACCTTC,CASTQGQGGYGYTF
-,TRBV6-1,-,TRBJ1-6,TGTGCCAGCAGTGAACGAAACAAATCTAATTCACCCCTCCACTTT,CASSERNKSNSPLHF
-,TRBV11-3,-,TRBJ2-7,TGTGCCAGCAGCTTAAAGGACACACAGCCACGCGAGCAGTACTTC,CASSLKDTQPREQYF
-,TRBV19,TRBD1,TRBJ2-1,TGTGCCAGTAGTATCCCGGACAGGGGAAACTACAATGAGCAGTTCTTC,CASSIPDRGNYNEQFF
-,TRBV27,TRBD1,TRBJ2-7,TGTGCCAGCAGTTTACCTGGACAGGGTTACGAGCAGTACTTC,CASSLPGQGYEQYF
-,TRBV23-1,-,TRBJ1-6,TGCGCCAGCAGCCTCAATGTGATCAGGGATGGATCCTATAATTCACCCCTCCACTTT,CASSLNVIRDGSYNSPLHF
-,TRBV5-5,TRBD2,TRBJ2-3,TGTGCCAGCAGCTTTGGGGGGGGGTCAGATACGCAGTATTTT,CASSFGGGSDTQYF
-,TRBV27,TRBD1,TRBJ1-6,TGTGCCAGCAGGTCGGACAGGTATAATTCACCCCTCCACTTT,CASRSDRYNSPLHF
-,TRBV6-5,-,TRBJ1-1,TGTGCCAGCCCCAGGGTGGGGGCGAACACTGAAGCTTTCTTT,CASPRVGANTEAFF
-,TRBV19,-,TRBJ2-1,TGTGCCTCCAAAGCGGCAGGGGTACGGAATGAGCAGTTCTTC,CASKAAGVRNEQFF
-,TRBV18,TRBD2,TRBJ2-1,TGTGCCAGCTCACCTCCGGGACTAGCCTCCTACAATGAGCAGTTCTTC,CASSPPGLASYNEQFF
-,TRBV10-2,-,TRBJ1-1,TGCGCCAGCAGTGACCGACACCAGGAAGCTTTCTTT,CASSDRHQEAFF
-,TRBV9,TRBD1,TRBJ2-7,TGTGCCAGCAGCACCGACAGGGGGTACGAGCAGTACTTC,CASSTDRGYEQYF
-,TRBV11-2,-,TRBJ1-1,TGTGCCAGCAGCTCCGAATCAGGGCCTGAAGCTTTCTTT,CASSSESGPEAFF